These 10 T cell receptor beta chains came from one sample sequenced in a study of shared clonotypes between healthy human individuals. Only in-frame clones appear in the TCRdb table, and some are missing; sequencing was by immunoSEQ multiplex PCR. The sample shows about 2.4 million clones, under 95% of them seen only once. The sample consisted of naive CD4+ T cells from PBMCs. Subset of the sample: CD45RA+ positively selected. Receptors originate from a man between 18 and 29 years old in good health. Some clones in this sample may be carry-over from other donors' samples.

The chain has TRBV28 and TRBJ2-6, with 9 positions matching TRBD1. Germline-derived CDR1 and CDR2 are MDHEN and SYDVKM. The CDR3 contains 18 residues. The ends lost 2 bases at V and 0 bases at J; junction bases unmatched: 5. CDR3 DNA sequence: TGTGCCAGCAGTTTAGACAGGGGGAAGATCTCTGGGGCCAACGTCCTGACTTTC. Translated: CASSLDRGKISGANVLTF.

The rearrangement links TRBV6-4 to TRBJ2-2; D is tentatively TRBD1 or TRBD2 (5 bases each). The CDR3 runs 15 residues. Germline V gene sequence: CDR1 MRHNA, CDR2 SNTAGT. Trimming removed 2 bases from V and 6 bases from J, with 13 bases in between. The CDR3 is CASSDKGSLSGELFF. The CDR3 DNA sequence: TGTGCCAGCAGTGACAAGGGGAGTTTATCCGGGGAGCTGTTTTTT.

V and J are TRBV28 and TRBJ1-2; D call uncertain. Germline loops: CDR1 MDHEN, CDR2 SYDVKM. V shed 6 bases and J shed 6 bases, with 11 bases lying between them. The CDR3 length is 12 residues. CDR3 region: CASRQAFDGYTF. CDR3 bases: TGTGCCAGCAGACAAGCCTTCGATGGCTACACCTTC.

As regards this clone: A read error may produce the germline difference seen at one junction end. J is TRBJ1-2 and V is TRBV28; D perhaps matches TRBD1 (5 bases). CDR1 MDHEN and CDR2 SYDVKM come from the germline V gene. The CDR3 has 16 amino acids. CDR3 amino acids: CATSGGSPGANYGYTF. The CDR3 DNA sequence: TGTGCCACCAGTGGGGGAAGTCCTGGGGCTAACTATGGCTACACCTTC.

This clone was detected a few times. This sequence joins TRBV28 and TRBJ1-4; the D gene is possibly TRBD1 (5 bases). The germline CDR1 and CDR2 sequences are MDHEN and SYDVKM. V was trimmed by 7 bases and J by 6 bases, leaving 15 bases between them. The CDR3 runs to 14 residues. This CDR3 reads CASITGTDDEKLFF. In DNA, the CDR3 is TGTGCCAGCATCACCGGGACGGACGATGAAAAACTGTTTTTT.

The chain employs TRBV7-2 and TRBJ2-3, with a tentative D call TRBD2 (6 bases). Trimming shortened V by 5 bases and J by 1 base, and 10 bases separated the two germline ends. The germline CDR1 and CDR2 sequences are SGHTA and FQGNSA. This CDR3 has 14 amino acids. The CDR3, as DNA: TGTGCCAGCAGCCCGGGGGTGGGCACAGATACGCAGTATTTT. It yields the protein CASSPGVGTDTQYF. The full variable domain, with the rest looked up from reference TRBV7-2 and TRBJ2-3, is GAGVSQSPSNKVTEKGKDVELRCDPISGHTALYWYRQSLGQGLEFLIYFQGNSAPDKSGLPSDRFSAERTGGSVSTLTIQRTQQEDSAVYLCASSPGVGTDTQYFGPGTRLTVL.

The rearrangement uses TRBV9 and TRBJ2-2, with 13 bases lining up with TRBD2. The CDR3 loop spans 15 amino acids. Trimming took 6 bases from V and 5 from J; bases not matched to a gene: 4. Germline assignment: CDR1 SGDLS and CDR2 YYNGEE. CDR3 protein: CASTRTSGSTGELFF. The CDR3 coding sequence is TGTGCCAGCACCCGGACTAGCGGGAGTACCGGGGAGCTGTTTTTT.

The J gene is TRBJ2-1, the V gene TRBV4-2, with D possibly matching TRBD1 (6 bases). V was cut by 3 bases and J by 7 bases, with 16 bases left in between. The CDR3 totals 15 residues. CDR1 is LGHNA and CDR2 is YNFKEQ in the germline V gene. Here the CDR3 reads CASSQIRTQGNEQFF. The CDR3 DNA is TGTGCCAGCAGCCAGATTAGGACCCAGGGGAATGAGCAGTTCTTC.

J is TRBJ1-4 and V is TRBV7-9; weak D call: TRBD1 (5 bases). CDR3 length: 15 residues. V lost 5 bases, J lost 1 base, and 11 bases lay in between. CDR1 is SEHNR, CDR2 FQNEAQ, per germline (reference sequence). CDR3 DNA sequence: TGTGCCAGCAGCGCCCCAGGGCGAACTAATGAAAAACTGTTTTTT. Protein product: CASSAPGRTNEKLFF. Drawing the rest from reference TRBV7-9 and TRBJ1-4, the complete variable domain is DTGVSQNPRHKITKRGQNVTFRCDPISEHNRLYWYRQTLGQGPEFLTYFQNEAQLEKSRLLSDRFSAERPKGSFSTLEIQRTEQGDSAMYLCASSAPGRTNEKLFFGSGTQLSVL.

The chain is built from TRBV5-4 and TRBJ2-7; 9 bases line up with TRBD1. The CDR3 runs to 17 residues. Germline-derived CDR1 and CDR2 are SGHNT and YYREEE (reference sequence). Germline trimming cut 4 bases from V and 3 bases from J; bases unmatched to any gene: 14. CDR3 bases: TGTGCCAGCAGCGCGGGACAGGGTCGGGCGTCCGGCTACGAGCAGTACTTC. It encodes CASSAGQGRASGYEQYF.